This entry lists 31 T cell receptor beta chains sequenced from one sample in a study of T cell responses to AZD1222 COVID-19 vaccine (dated by TCRdb to about 2021). Explained via the paper, the time point label denotes: about 28 days (+/-7) after the second vaccine dose. Libraries were constructed by the immunoSEQ multiplex PCR assay. In its TCRdb copy, this immuneACCESS table keeps in-frame sequences only and misses some clones. Where compared with another copy, unresolved V genes explain less than half of these, and the others have no known cause. The sample table contains approximately 170,000 clones; only one count was recorded for around 88% of them. The ten most abundant clones make up roughly 0.98% of the sample. Specimen: peripheral blood, collected 28 days after the second AZD1222 dose. These receptors were taken from an adult who received the AZD1222 COVID-19 vaccine.

This chain connects TRBV7-2 to TRBJ1-6, with 7 bases that match TRBD1. The CDR3 extends over 14 amino acids. V was clipped by 5 bases and J by 9 bases; unmatched bases: 7. Per the germline V gene, CDR1 is SGHTA and CDR2 is FQGNSA. The CDR3 sequence is CASSPGTVGSPLHF. The CDR3 DNA is TGTGCCAGCAGCCCTGGGACAGTTGGTTCACCCCTCCACTTT. Filled out from reference TRBV7-2 and TRBJ1-6, the complete variable domain reads GAGVSQSPSNKVTEKGKDVELRCDPISGHTALYWYRQSLGQGLEFLIYFQGNSAPDKSGLPSDRFSAERTGGSVSTLTIQRTQQEDSAVYLCASSPGTVGSPLHFGNGTRLTVT.

The chain couples TRBV18 to TRBJ2-3; D is uncertain. Germline V gene data show CDR1 as KGHSH and CDR2 as LQKENI. V lost 2 bases and J 2 bases, leaving 8 bases between the germline ends. The CDR3 consists of 14 residues. The CDR3 loop is CASSPDAITDTQYF. The CDR3 DNA reads TGTGCCAGCTCACCAGACGCGATCACAGATACGCAGTATTTT.

The J gene is TRBJ1-1, the V gene TRBV6-1; no definite D call. The CDR3 has 16 amino acids. V was trimmed by 4 bases and J by 10 bases, leaving 25 bases between them. Germline CDR1 and CDR2: MNHNS and SASEGT. Here the CDR3 reads CASSGARVGPVFGAFF. The CDR3 nucleotides read TGTGCCAGCAGTGGCGCGAGGGTTGGGCCCGTTTTCGGAGCTTTCTTT.

The rearrangement joins TRBV19 to TRBJ2-2; 8 bases fit TRBD2. Per germline, CDR1 LNHDA and CDR2 SQIVND (reference sequence). The CDR3 length is 15 residues. V shed 7 bases, J shed 0 bases, and the junction held 4 bases outside the gene matches. The CDR3 region is CASKDSGTNTGELFF. DNA for the CDR3: TGTGCCAGTAAAGATAGCGGGACGAACACCGGGGAGCTGTTTTTT.

This chain uses TRBV7-9 with TRBJ1-2; tentatively, D is TRBD1 (6 bases). CDR1 is SEHNR and CDR2 is FQNEAQ in the germline V gene (reference sequence). V shed 4 bases and J shed 8 bases, with 14 bases lying between them. CDR3 size: 13 residues. CDR3 residues: CASSWGTIDGYTF. Written as DNA, the CDR3 is TGTGCCAGCAGCTGGGGGACAATCGACGGCTACACCTTC.

The CDR3 DNA is TGCGCCAGCAGCCAGGATGGTCAGGGGGGCACTGAAGCTTTCTTT. This gives the protein CASSQDGQGGTEAFF. J is TRBJ1-1 and V is TRBV4-3; TRBD1 matches 7 bases. With 3 bases clipped from V and 4 bases from J, the junction kept 8 bases outside the gene matches. CDR3 length equals 15 residues. Germline-derived CDR1 and CDR2 are LGHNA and YSLEER.

This chain joins TRBV4-2 and TRBJ2-3; 8 bases agree with TRBD2. The CDR3 has 15 residues. Germline CDR1 LGHNA, CDR2 YNFKEQ. V lost 4 bases and J lost 4; bases outside the gene matches: 7. CDR3 sequence reads: CASSPSGGRADTQYF. The CDR3 DNA is TGTGCCAGCAGCCCTTCGGGGGGGCGGGCAGATACGCAGTATTTT.

This clone appeared once. The gene calls are TRBV11-3 and TRBJ2-1; 11 nucleotides align to TRBD2. This CDR3 region has 15 residues. V was clipped by 5 bases and J by 11 bases; unmatched bases: 11. Germline-derived CDR1 and CDR2 are SGHNT and YENEEA. CDR3 DNA sequence: TGTGCCAGCAGCGATAGCGGGGGGGCCTTAAAGAAGCAGTTCTTC. As protein: CASSDSGGALKKQFF.

The rearrangement links TRBV25-1 to TRBJ2-7, with 7 bases lining up with TRBD2. The trim removed 1 base at V and 2 bases at J, leaving 2 bases unmatched. The germline V gene encodes CDR1 MGHDK and CDR2 SYGVNS. This CDR3 has 14 amino acids. The CDR3 is CASSEWGGTYEQYF. The CDR3 nucleotides read TGTGCCAGCAGTGAATGGGGGGGGACCTACGAGCAGTACTTC.

J is TRBJ1-4 and V is TRBV3-1 (or the pseudogene TRBV3-2), with TRBD1 matching over 9 bases. With 0 bases clipped from V and 7 bases from J, the junction kept 6 bases outside the gene matches. This CDR3 is 16 amino acids long. Per the germline V gene, CDR1 is LGHDT and CDR2 is YNNKEL (reference sequence). CDR3 residues: CASSQEGTGFGEKLFF. For the CDR3, the DNA is TGTGCCAGCAGCCAAGAAGGGACAGGGTTCGGTGAAAAACTGTTTTTT.

V usage is TRBV9 and J usage is TRBJ2-3; tentatively, D is TRBD1 or TRBD2 (5 bases each). The germline V gene has CDR1 SGDLS and CDR2 YYNGEE. The CDR3 covers 15 residues. Trimming stripped 4 bases from V and 5 bases from J, with 17 bases between. The CDR3 DNA is TGTGCCAGCAGCAGGAGAGGGGCCGGGGTAGATACGCAGTATTTT. It specifies CASSRRGAGVDTQYF.

V gene TRBV7-9 combines with J gene TRBJ1-5; 8 positions agree with TRBD1. Germline V gene data show CDR1 as SEHNR and CDR2 as FQNEAQ (reference sequence). V lost 5 bases and J lost 7; bases outside the gene matches: 4. This CDR3 is built from 13 residues. CDR3 loop: CASSSRGPQPQHF. For the CDR3, the DNA is TGTGCCAGCAGCAGCAGGGGGCCGCAGCCCCAGCATTTT.

J is TRBJ1-2 and V is TRBV6-5; 7 bases are shared with TRBD1. The junction had 13 bases not matched to a gene; V was cut back by 4 bases and J by 8 bases. There are 15 residues in the CDR3. Germline values: CDR1 MNHEY, CDR2 SVGAGI. As DNA, the CDR3 is TGTGCCAGCAGTTTACGAAGACAGGGAATTGAGGGCTACACCTTC. Its translation is CASSLRRQGIEGYTF.

J is TRBJ2-7 and V is TRBV7-2; D gene ambiguous. Germline CDR1 and CDR2: SGHTA and FQGNSA. With 2 bases removed from V and 5 bases from J, the gap between germline ends came to 13 bases. CDR3 size: 14 residues. The CDR3 DNA reads TGTGCCAGCAGCTTAAATAGGGTCTCTCACGAGCAGTACTTC. This translates into CASSLNRVSHEQYF.

This sequence joins TRBV5-1 and TRBJ2-3; possibly TRBD2 for D (5 bases). V was pared by 0 bases and J by 0 bases, with 5 bases between. Germline V lookup: CDR1 SGHRS, CDR2 YFSETQ. The CDR3 is 14 residues long. The CDR3 here is CASSLGGSTDTQYF. In nucleotides, the CDR3 is TGCGCCAGCAGCTTGGGCGGGAGCACAGATACGCAGTATTTT.

This clone has only a few counts. The genes are TRBV28 and TRBJ2-5; no definite D call. CDR1 and CDR2 from the germline V gene are MDHEN and SYDVKM. V lost 4 bases and J 5 bases, leaving 14 bases between the germline ends. This CDR3 has 14 residues. CDR3 sequence (DNA): TGTGCCAGCAGTTCCAATATTAACTGGGAGACCCAGTACTTC. Protein sequence: CASSSNINWETQYF.

The gene calls are TRBV21-1 and TRBJ1-1. TRBV21-1 is listed as a pseudogene. The CDR3 totals 10 residues. The DNA of the CDR3 is TGTGCCAGCAGCAAAATTGAAGCTTTCTTT. This codes for CASSKIEAFF.

The CDR3 loop reads CAWEKPGLANEKLFF. The CDR3 DNA is TGTGCCTGGGAGAAGCCAGGGTTGGCTAATGAAAAACTGTTTTTT. The rearrangement uses TRBV30 and TRBJ1-4, with D possibly matching TRBD1 (5 bases). The CDR3 is 15 amino acids. The germline V gene has CDR1 GTSNPN and CDR2 SVGIG (reference sequence). Deletions cut 5 bases from V and 3 bases from J, with 16 bases between. The variable domain in full, completed from reference TRBV30 and TRBJ1-4, reads SQTIHQWPATLVQPVGSPLSLECTVEGTSNPNLYWYRQAAGRGLQLLFYSVGIGQISSEVPQNLSASRPQDRQFILSSKKLLLSDSGFYLCAWEKPGLANEKLFFGSGTQLSVL.

The rearrangement links TRBV7-2 to TRBJ2-3, with 13 bases aligning to TRBD2. Germline V lookup: CDR1 SGHTA, CDR2 FQGNSA. V lost 5 bases to trimming and J lost 8 bases; unmatched junction nucleotides: 4. CDR3 size: 14 residues. This CDR3 is CASSLGLAGVTQYF. The DNA of the CDR3 is TGTGCCAGCAGCCTCGGACTAGCGGGGGTTACGCAGTATTTT.

The rearrangement uses TRBV19 and TRBJ1-1; D call uncertain. CDR3 length: 11 amino acids. Germline loops: CDR1 LNHDA, CDR2 SQIVND (reference sequence). V was clipped by 8 bases and J by 5 bases, with 9 bases between them. In DNA, the CDR3 is TGTGCCAGTTCCTCGCCGACTGAAGCTTTCTTT. Its translation is CASSSPTEAFF. Filled out from reference TRBV19 and TRBJ1-1, the complete variable domain reads DGGITQSPKYLFRKEGQNVTLSCEQNLNHDAMYWYRQDPGQGLRLIYYSQIVNDFQKGDIAEGYSVSREKKESFPLTVTSAQKNPTAFYLCASSSPTEAFFGQGTRLTVV.

In DNA form, the CDR3 reads TGTGCCAGCAGTGCATCCGGGACAGGGGGCGCCGGTGGCTACACCTTC. Translating gives CASSASGTGGAGGYTF. The J gene is TRBJ1-2, the V gene TRBV6-4; 12 bases align to TRBD1. CDR3 length equals 16 residues. V lost 4 bases, J lost 7 bases, and 10 bases stayed unmatched. The V gene's germline CDR1 is MRHNA and CDR2 SNTAGT.

The chain uses TRBV10-1 and TRBJ2-1; D unresolved. The CDR3 length is 14 residues. V dropped 5 bases and J dropped 0 bases, with 8 bases sitting between them. The germline V gene has CDR1 WNHNN and CDR2 SYGVQD (reference sequence). Here the CDR3 reads CASSHLSSYNEQFF. CDR3 nucleotides: TGCGCCAGCAGTCACCTAAGCTCCTACAATGAGCAGTTCTTC.

The rearrangement joins TRBV9 to TRBJ2-3, with TRBD2 identical over 8 bases. V trimming: 4 bases; J trimming: 2 bases; junction bases outside the gene matches: 6. The CDR3 contains 15 residues. Germline V gene lookup returns CDR1 SGDLS and CDR2 YYNGEE. The CDR3 sequence is CASSPTSGYTDTQYF. CDR3 sequence (DNA): TGTGCCAGCAGCCCCACTAGCGGCTACACAGATACGCAGTATTTT.

The chain is built from TRBV29-1 and TRBJ1-2; possible D gene TRBD1, 5 bases. Germline CDR1 SQVTM, CDR2 ANQGSEA. The CDR3 has 18 amino acids. V lost 6 bases and J lost 0, with 26 bases in between. The DNA for the CDR3 is TGCAGCGTGACACCAGTTCGGGGCAGGGAGGTGGCTAACTATGGCTACACCTTC. Amino acid sequence: CSVTPVRGREVANYGYTF.

This clone was recorded once. This chain joins TRBV4-3 and TRBJ2-7; D is undetermined. V shed 0 bases and J shed 1 base, with 16 bases lying between them. Germline V gene sequence: CDR1 LGHNA, CDR2 YSLEER. This CDR3 spans 17 amino acids. The CDR3 DNA follows: TGCGCCAGCAGCCAAGAGAAGGCAGGTTCCCGGTCCTACGAGCAGTACTTC. It encodes CASSQEKAGSRSYEQYF.

The V call is TRBV7-9, the J call TRBJ1-3; no definite D call. Germline CDR1 reads SEHNR; CDR2 reads FQNEAQ (reference sequence). V lost 5 bases and J lost 0, with 14 bases in between. The CDR3 length is 16 residues. The CDR3 reads CASSPPRLSSGNTIYF. The CDR3 nucleotides read TGTGCCAGCAGCCCACCCCGGTTGAGCTCTGGAAACACCATATATTTT.

V gene TRBV6-5 combines with J gene TRBJ1-2, with D perhaps TRBD1 (6 bases). Germline V gene lookup returns CDR1 MNHEY and CDR2 SVGAGI. The CDR3 covers 13 residues. The V and J ends lost 10 bases and 8 bases respectively, with 20 bases between them. In nucleotides, the CDR3 is TGTGCCATCGAGGGGCACAGGGTTGAGGGCTACACCTTC. Translating gives CAIEGHRVEGYTF.

The V call is TRBV10-3, the J call TRBJ1-5, with a possible D match to TRBD1 (6 bases). This CDR3 region has 15 residues. Trimming cost V 3 bases and J 5 bases, with 14 bases left between them. Germline assignment: CDR1 ENHRY and CDR2 SYGVKD. The CDR3 sequence: CAISDQGPVDQPQHF. The CDR3 nucleotides are TGTGCCATCAGTGATCAGGGGCCGGTGGATCAGCCCCAGCATTTT.

This chain links TRBV19 with TRBJ2-7; 7 nucleotides align to TRBD1. Trimming removed 5 bases from V and 1 base from J; junction bases left unmatched: 8. This CDR3 has 15 residues. Per the germline V gene, CDR1 is LNHDA and CDR2 is SQIVND (reference sequence). CDR3: CASSSRQGRSYEQYF. The CDR3 DNA follows: TGTGCCAGTAGTTCCAGACAGGGAAGGTCCTACGAGCAGTACTTC.

Only a few counts were recorded for this clone. V gene TRBV29-1 combines with J gene TRBJ1-4; D call uncertain. Germline lookup yields CDR1 SQVTM and CDR2 ANQGSEA. The CDR3 consists of 14 residues. CDR3: CKDTGVPLYEKLFF. Written as DNA, the CDR3 is TGCAAAGACACTGGGGTCCCTTTATATGAAAAACTGTTTTTT.

The genes are TRBV6-5 and TRBJ1-1; no reliable D call. Germline V gene lookup returns CDR1 MNHEY and CDR2 SVGAGI. The CDR3 contains 15 residues. The V end was cut by 6 bases, the J end by 1 base, with 15 bases between. CDR3 in amino acids: CASSQGKNGNTEAFF. Written as DNA, the CDR3 is TGTGCCAGCAGCCAAGGGAAAAACGGGAACACTGAAGCTTTCTTT.